Presented here are 10 T cell receptor beta chains from one specimen sequenced in a study of T cells in Graves' hyperthyroidism and ophthalmopathy. TCR beta CDR3 regions were amplified from RNA. In the first-round RT-PCR of the TCR CDR3, the HTBI primer set was used. One entry per CDR3 protein results from TCRdb running MiXCR on the multiplex PCR reads. The sample shows about 590,000 distinct CDR3 sequences, over 12% of them seen only once. Sequences were obtained from blood. Receptor source: a woman aged 18-29 years with Graves' ophthalmopathy.

With respect to this clonotype: A much bigger clone sits one base away, suggesting this may be a read error. The gene calls are TRBV6-1 and TRBJ2-1, with 9 bases lining up with TRBD1. This CDR3 has 17 amino acids. Germline CDR1 reads MNHNS; CDR2 reads SASEGT. The CDR3 DNA follows: TGTGCCAGCAGTACCCCGGGACAGGGAAAGGCCTACAATGAGCAGCTCTTC. It translates to CASSTPGQGKAYNEQLF.

This clonotype was seen at least ten times. The chain uses TRBV5-1 and TRBJ2-2; D unresolved. This CDR3 has 15 amino acids. CDR1 and CDR2 from the germline V gene are SGHRS and YFSETQ. V was shortened by 4 bases and J by 5 bases, with 15 bases between the two germline ends. CDR3 sequence: CASSSSEVWTGELFF. In nucleotides, the CDR3 is TGCGCCAGCAGCAGTTCTGAGGTCTGGACCGGGGAGCTGTTTTTT.

This clonotype was seen more than once but under ten times. The chain carries TRBV4-1 and TRBJ1-2; tentative D call: TRBD1 (6 bases). The CDR3 length is 13 residues. The V gene's germline CDR1 is MGHRA and CDR2 YSYEKL. Trimming removed 3 bases from V and 10 bases from J, with 15 bases in between. This chain's CDR3 is CASSHPTGSDYTF. Here the CDR3 DNA reads TGCGCCAGCAGCCACCCCACAGGGTCCGACTACACCTTC.

This clonotype was counted at least ten times. The chain recombines TRBV20-1 with TRBJ2-1; D not resolved. Trimming removed 5 bases from V and 1 base from J, with 15 bases in between. The CDR3 loop spans 15 amino acids. The V gene's germline CDR1 is DFQATT and CDR2 SNEGSKA (reference sequence). CDR3 nucleotides: TGCAGTGCTTTCGGGCCTTTAGAATCCTACAATGAGCAGTTCTTC. Protein: CSAFGPLESYNEQFF.

Comment on this clonotype: A much larger clone is a single base away; this may be a read error. The J gene is TRBJ1-4, the V gene TRBV30; the D is unclear. CDR3 length equals 14 residues. From germline, CDR1 is GTSNPN and CDR2 SVGIG (reference sequence). V was clipped by 1 base and J by 8 bases, with 14 bases between them. The CDR3 DNA is TGTGCCTGGAGTGGAGGGAATACGGAGGAAAAACTGTTTTTT. Its translation is CAWSGGNTEEKLFF. Full variable domain (outside the CDR3, taken from reference TRBV30 and TRBJ1-4): SQTIHQWPATLVQPVGSPLSLECTVEGTSNPNLYWYRQAAGRGLQLLFYSVGIGQISSEVPQNLSASRPQDRQFILSSKKLLLSDSGFYLCAWSGGNTEEKLFFGSGTQLSVL.

J is TRBJ2-7 and V is TRBV6-1, with 8 nucleotides matching TRBD2. The CDR3 consists of 15 residues. Unmatched junction bases numbered 8, after V lost 5 bases and J lost 2 bases. Germline CDR1 and CDR2: MNHNS and SASEGT. Written as DNA, the CDR3 is TGTGCCAGCAGTCCAACTAGCGGAGCAGCCTACGAGCAGTACTTC. Its protein product is CASSPTSGAAYEQYF.

This clonotype was seen at least ten times. The rearrangement uses TRBV6-6 and TRBJ2-5, with TRBD2 identical over 10 bases. The CDR3 is 16 amino acids. Per the germline V gene, CDR1 is MNHNY and CDR2 is SVGAGI (reference sequence). Unmatched junction bases numbered 6, after V lost 0 bases and J lost 5 bases. CDR3 sequence (DNA): TGTGCCAGCAGTTACTCCTCAGCGGGAGGGGGGGAGACCCAGTACTTC. Its translation is CASSYSSAGGGETQYF.

This clonotype was picked up a small number of times. This chain links TRBV19 with TRBJ1-2; D unresolved. CDR1 LNHDA and CDR2 SQIVND come from the germline V gene (reference sequence). This CDR3 region has 12 residues. The V gene lost 7 bases and the J gene lost 6 bases, with 12 bases spanning the gap. CDR3 bases: TGTGCCAGTACTACCGTCGGGGATGGCTACACCTTC. This encodes CASTTVGDGYTF.

CDR3 amino acids: CASSLDRGMFSGNTIYF. The CDR3 nucleotides are TGCGCCAGCAGCTTGGACAGGGGCATGTTTTCTGGAAACACCATATATTTT. This chain uses TRBV5-1 with TRBJ1-3, with 7 bases lining up with TRBD1. CDR1 and CDR2 (germline): SGHRS, YFSETQ. The CDR3 loop spans 17 amino acids. Losses at the gene ends were 0 bases for V and 1 base for J; bases not matched to a gene: 7. The full variable domain, in which reference TRBV5-1 and TRBJ1-3 provide the parts outside the CDR3, is KAGVTQTPRYLIKTRGQQVTLSCSPISGHRSVSWYQQTPGQGLQFLFEYFSETQRNKGNFPGRFSGRQFSNSRSEMNVSTLELGDSALYLCASSLDRGMFSGNTIYFGEGSWLTVV.

This clonotype has just a few counts. The chain couples TRBV7-3 to TRBJ2-3; 13 positions agree with TRBD2. CDR3 size: 19 residues. Losses at the gene ends were 1 base for V and 3 bases for J; bases not matched to a gene: 10. Germline values: CDR1 SGHTA, CDR2 FQGTGA. The CDR3 DNA is TGTGCCAGCAGCTTAAACCCCTCAGGACTAGCGGGAGTAACAGATACGCAGTATTTT. This translates into CASSLNPSGLAGVTDTQYF.